The clone carrying this TCR beta chain was counted ten times or more. Antigen unknown. The time point here: newly diagnosed GD, antithyroid drugs for less than 3 months. The TCR library used RNA extracted from PBMCs. CDR3 regions were amplified by Arm-PCR using iRepertoire HTBI primers to build TCR beta libraries. In TCRdb, the multiplex PCR reads were re-called with MiXCR into one record per CDR3 protein. The profile shows about 620,000 distinct CDR3 sequences, 15% to 20% of them singletons. The data were taken from a study of regulatory T cells in long-lasting Graves disease. Study results and caveats: TRBV28, TRBJ1-2 and TRBJ2-5 were segments that persistent disease favored.

V lost 3 bases to trimming and J lost 0 bases, with 8 bases between them. This CDR3 has 14 residues. Germline assignment: CDR1 MDHEN and CDR2 SYDVKM. These data were also filed under a second study, of T cells in Graves' hyperthyroidism and ophthalmopathy. That source adds: Most expanded thyroid clonotypes above 0.001 also appeared in blood.

The V and J genes are TRBV28 and TRBJ2-5, with unresolved D. The sequence derives from a woman in her thirties with Graves disease. The sample was peripheral blood mononuclear cells (PBMCs), taken at new diagnosis, from a patient treated with antithyroid drugs. The CDR3 region has the DNA TGTGCCAGCAGTTTCCTAGGGAACCAAGAGACCCAGTACTTC. It encodes CASSFLGNQETQYF. The complete variable domain, with remaining parts taken from reference TRBV28 and TRBJ2-5, reads DVKVTQSSRYLVKRTGEKVFLECVQDMDHENMFWYRQDPGLGLRLIYFSYDVKMKEKGDIPEGYSVSREKKERFSLILESASTNQTSMYLCASSFLGNQETQYFGPGTRLLVL.